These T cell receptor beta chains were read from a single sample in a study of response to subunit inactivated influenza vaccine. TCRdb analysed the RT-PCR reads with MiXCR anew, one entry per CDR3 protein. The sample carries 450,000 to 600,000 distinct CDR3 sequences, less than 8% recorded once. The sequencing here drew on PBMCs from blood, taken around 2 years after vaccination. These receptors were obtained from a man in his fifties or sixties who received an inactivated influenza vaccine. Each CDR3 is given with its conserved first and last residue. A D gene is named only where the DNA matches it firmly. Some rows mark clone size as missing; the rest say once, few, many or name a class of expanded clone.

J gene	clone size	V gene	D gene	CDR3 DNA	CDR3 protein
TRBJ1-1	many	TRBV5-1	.	TGCGCCAGCAGCTTGGCCAAGGGCGGGTTGAACACTGAAGCTTTCTTT	CASSLAKGGLNTEAFF
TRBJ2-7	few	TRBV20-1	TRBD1	TGCAGTGTTAGGACAGGGAGTCGCTACGAGCAGTACTTC	CSVRTGSRYEQYF
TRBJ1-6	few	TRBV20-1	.	TGCAGTGCTAGTTCATCAGGGGACTTCTTCAATTCACCCCTCCACTTT	CSASSSGDFFNSPLHF
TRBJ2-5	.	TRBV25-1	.	TGTGCCAGCAGTGTGTATGAGACCCAGTACTTC	CASSVYETQYF
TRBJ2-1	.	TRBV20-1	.	TGCAGTGCTAGATCCAGGGTGAATGAGCAGTTCTTC	CSARSRVNEQFF
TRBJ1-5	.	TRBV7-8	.	TGTGCCAGCAGCGCTGACAGGCAGCCCCAGCATTTT	CASSADRQPQHF
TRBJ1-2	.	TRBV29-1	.	TGCAGCGGGGGACGGGGTTCTTATGGCTACACCTTC	CSGGRGSYGYTF
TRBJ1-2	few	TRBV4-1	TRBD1	TGCGCCAGCAGCCTGGACCCAGGGGGCAACTATGGCTACACCTTC	CASSLDPGGNYGYTF
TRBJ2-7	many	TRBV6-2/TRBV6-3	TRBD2	TGTGCCACAGCGGGAGTTGGGACCTACGAGCAGTACTTC	CATAGVGTYEQYF
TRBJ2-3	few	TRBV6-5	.	TGTGCCAGCAGTTACTCCAACCGCGTAACGCAGTATTTT	CASSYSNRVTQYF
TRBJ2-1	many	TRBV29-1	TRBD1	TGCAGCGCCCGGACAGGGGGGGGGAATGAGCAGTTCTTC	CSARTGGGNEQFF
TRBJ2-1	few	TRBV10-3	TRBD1	TGTGCCATCAGTAGCAAGGGACAGAGAGCCTACAATGAGCAGTTCTTC	CAISSKGQRAYNEQFF
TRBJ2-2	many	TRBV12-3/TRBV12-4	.	TGTGCCAGCAGTTTGTGGGACACCGGGGAGCTGTTTTTT	CASSLWDTGELFF
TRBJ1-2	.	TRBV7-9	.	TGTGCCAGCAGCTTTGCGGGGGCTAAGGCTGGCTACACCTTC	CASSFAGAKAGYTF
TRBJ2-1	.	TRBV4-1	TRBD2	TGCGCCAGCAGCCATCTAGCGGGGGGCGGCAATGAGCAGTTCTTC	CASSHLAGGGNEQFF
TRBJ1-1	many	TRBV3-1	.	TGTGCCAGCAGCCAACGACCCACAGGGCCCACTGAAGCTTTCTTT	CASSQRPTGPTEAFF
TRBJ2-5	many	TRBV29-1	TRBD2	TGCAGCGTTGAACGGGGGGGCGCAGAGACCCAGTACTTC	CSVERGGAETQYF
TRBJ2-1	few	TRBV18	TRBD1	TGTGCCAGCTCCGCACCTGGGACAGCGTACAATGAGCAGTTCTTC	CASSAPGTAYNEQFF
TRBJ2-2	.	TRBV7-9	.	TGTGCCAGCAGCCGCCGACAGGAGAACACCGGGGAGCTGTTTTTT	CASSRRQENTGELFF
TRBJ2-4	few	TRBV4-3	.	TGCGCCAGCAGCCAAGATCTTCGAGCTCTAGCCAAAAACATTCAGTACTTC	CASSQDLRALAKNIQYF
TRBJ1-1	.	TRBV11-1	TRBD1	TGTGCCAGCAGCCCCGGGACAGGGTATATTGAAGCTTTCTTT	CASSPGTGYIEAFF
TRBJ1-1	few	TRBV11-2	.	TGTGCCAGCAGCTTTGGGGGGCTCACTGAAGCTTTCTTT	CASSFGGLTEAFF
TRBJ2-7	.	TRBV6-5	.	TGTGCCAGCAGTTACGGGTCCGGTCAGGGTTCCTACGAGCAGTACTTC	CASSYGSGQGSYEQYF
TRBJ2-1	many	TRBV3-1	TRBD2	TGTGCTGCGGGGGGGATCAATGAGCAGTTCTTC	CAAGGINEQFF
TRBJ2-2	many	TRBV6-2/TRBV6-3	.	TGTGCCAGCAGTTCCACAGGAGGGGAGCTGTTTTTT	CASSSTGGELFF
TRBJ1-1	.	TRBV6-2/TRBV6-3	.	TGTGCCAGCAAAGACGGGGCAGCACCTGTCATGAACACTGAAGCTTTCTTT	CASKDGAAPVMNTEAFF
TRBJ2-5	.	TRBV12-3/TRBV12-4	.	TGTGCCAGCAGTTTGAGGTGGGGGGAGACCCAGTACTTC	CASSLRWGETQYF
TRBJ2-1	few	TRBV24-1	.	TGTGCCACCGGAAGGGGCGGTGAGCAGTTCTTC	CATGRGGEQFF
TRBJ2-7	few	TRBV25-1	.	TGTGCAGCAGATGGGGGAAACGAGCAGTACTTC	CAADGGNEQYF
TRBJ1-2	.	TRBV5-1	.	TGCGCCAGCAGCCTTGGCAGGACTGTCTATGGCTACACCTTC	CASSLGRTVYGYTF
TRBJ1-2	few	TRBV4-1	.	TGCGCCAGCAGCCAAGGAGGTCCGGGTACTAACTATGGCTACACCTTC	CASSQGGPGTNYGYTF
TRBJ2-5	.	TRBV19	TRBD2	TGTGCCAGTCGCGGGGGGTCGCAAGAGACCCAGTACTTC	CASRGGSQETQYF
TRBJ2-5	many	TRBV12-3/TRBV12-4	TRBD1	TGTGCCAGCAGTTTGGCAGGGGGAGAGACCCAGTACTTC	CASSLAGGETQYF
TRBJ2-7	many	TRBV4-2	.	TGTGCCAGCAGCCAAGATGACGCTAATCCGCGGGAGCAGTACTTC	CASSQDDANPREQYF
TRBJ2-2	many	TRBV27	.	TGTGCCAGCAGAGCCTTCCTTCGACAGAAATCCACCGGGGAGCTGTTTTTT	CASRAFLRQKSTGELFF
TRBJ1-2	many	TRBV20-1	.	TGCAGTGCTAGAGAAAGGAGGGGTGGCTACACCTTC	CSARERRGGYTF
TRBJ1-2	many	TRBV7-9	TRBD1	TGTGCCAGCATCGGGACAGGGGGCTTTTATGGCTACACCTTC	CASIGTGGFYGYTF
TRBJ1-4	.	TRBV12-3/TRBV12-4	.	TGTGCCAGCAGCACGGCGGTTGAAAAACTGTTTTTT	CASSTAVEKLFF
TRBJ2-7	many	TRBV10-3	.	TGTGCCATCAGTGGCACAGAGAGCTCCTACGAGCAGTACTTC	CAISGTESSYEQYF
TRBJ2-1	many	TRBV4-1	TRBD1	TGCGCCAGCAGCAAAGACAGGGTTTTCTACAATGAGCAGTTCTTC	CASSKDRVFYNEQFF
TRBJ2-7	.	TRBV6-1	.	TGTGCCAGCAGTGCTCTGGGGGCTTGGAACGAGCAGTACTTC	CASSALGAWNEQYF
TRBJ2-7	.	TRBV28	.	TGTGCCAGCAGTTTGAGGGACGGGATATACGAGCAGTACTTC	CASSLRDGIYEQYF
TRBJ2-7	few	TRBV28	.	TGTGCCAGCAGTTCGAGAGGGACGTTTGGGCCTACCTACGAGCAGTACTTC	CASSSRGTFGPTYEQYF
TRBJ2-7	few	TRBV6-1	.	TGTGCCAGCGAGACACAGGGCCTCTCCTACGAGCAGTACTTC	CASETQGLSYEQYF
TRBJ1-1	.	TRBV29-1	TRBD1	TGCAGCGCCAGGACAGGGGGCAATGAAGCTTTCTTT	CSARTGGNEAFF
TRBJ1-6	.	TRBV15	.	TGTGCCACCAGCAGATCCGGGGCGGGGTATAATTCACCCCTCCACTTT	CATSRSGAGYNSPLHF
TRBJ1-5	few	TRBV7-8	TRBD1	TGTGCCAGCAACCCAGGGGGCCCCGCCCTTCAGCCCCAGCATTTT	CASNPGGPALQPQHF
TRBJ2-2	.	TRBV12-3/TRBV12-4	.	TGTGCCAGCACCTCCAGGACCGCGGGCACCGGGGAGCTGTTTTTT	CASTSRTAGTGELFF
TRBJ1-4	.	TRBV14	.	TGTGCCAGCAGCCAAGAAGTCGGATTTAATGAAAAACTGTTTTTT	CASSQEVGFNEKLFF
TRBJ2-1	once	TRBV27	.	TGTGCCAGCAGTTTTCTTCTTAGCGGCTTTTACAATGAGCAGTTCTTC	CASSFLLSGFYNEQFF
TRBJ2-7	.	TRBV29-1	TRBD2	TGCAGCGGACGGGCCGGGGGGAGCGAGCAGTACTTC	CSGRAGGSEQYF
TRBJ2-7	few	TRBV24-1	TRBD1	TGTGCCACCAGTGACGGACAGGGCCACTACGAGCAGTACTTC	CATSDGQGHYEQYF
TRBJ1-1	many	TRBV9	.	TGTGCCAGCAGCGTAGCCAACACTGAAGCTTTCTTT	CASSVANTEAFF
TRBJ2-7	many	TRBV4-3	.	TGCGCCAGCAGCCAAGGATCCGGTAGCTACGAGCAGTACTTC	CASSQGSGSYEQYF
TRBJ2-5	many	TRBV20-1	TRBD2	TGCAGTGCTAGGCCTAGCGGGAAAGAGACCCAGTACTTC	CSARPSGKETQYF